What follows are 21 T cell receptor beta chains derived from one specimen sequenced in a study of STAT5B mutations in CD4+ large granular lymphocyte leukemia. Using immunoSEQ multiplex PCR, the repertoire was profiled, and TCRdb retains in-frame clones only, with some absent. The table has approximately 34,000 clones, about 70% seen once; the top ten hold 1.5% to 2%. The sequenced material came from CD4+ T cells from blood buffy coats. These receptor sequences come from a human donor in good health.

The V and J genes are TRBV11-3 and TRBJ2-5; 9 bases match TRBD2. The germline V gene encodes CDR1 SGHNT and CDR2 YENEEA. This CDR3 has 15 residues. The V segment lost 5 bases and the J segment 5 bases; nucleotides outside the gene matches: 9. The CDR3 is CASSPPGLAEETQYF. DNA of the CDR3: TGTGCCAGCAGCCCCCCGGGACTAGCTGAGGAGACCCAGTACTTC.

The chain combines TRBV7-9 with TRBJ2-5; tentative D call: TRBD1 (6 bases). V was cut by 3 bases and J by 3 bases, with 14 bases left in between. The CDR3 spans 15 residues. In germline, CDR1 is SEHNR, CDR2 FQNEAQ (reference sequence). DNA of the CDR3: TGTGCCAGCAGCTTCCCCCTAGGGGGAGAAGAGACCCAGTACTTC. It encodes CASSFPLGGEETQYF.

V and J are TRBV29-1 and TRBJ1-1, with no clear D. Trimming took 3 bases from V and 1 from J, leaving 3 bases between them. The CDR3 is made up of 11 amino acids. The germline V gene encodes CDR1 SQVTM and CDR2 ANQGSEA. The CDR3 reads CSVDGNTEAFF. In DNA form, the CDR3 reads TGCAGCGTTGACGGGAACACTGAAGCTTTCTTT.

This chain's CDR3 is CASSLSGNTIYF. CDR3 in DNA: TGCGCCAGCAGCTTGAGCGGAAACACCATATATTTT. This sequence joins TRBV5-1 and TRBJ1-3; D gene ambiguous. V dropped 1 base and J dropped 4 bases, with 3 bases sitting between them. The CDR3 contains 12 residues. In germline, CDR1 is SGHRS, CDR2 YFSETQ.

V is TRBV19 and J is TRBJ1-5; D call uncertain. CDR3 length: 16 residues. Trimming took 3 bases from V and 3 from J, leaving 15 bases between them. Germline lookup yields CDR1 LNHDA and CDR2 SQIVND (reference sequence). Here the CDR3 reads CASSMISAGINQPQHF. The CDR3 nucleotides are TGTGCCAGTAGTATGATTTCCGCGGGGATCAATCAGCCCCAGCATTTT. Filled out from reference TRBV19 and TRBJ1-5, the complete variable domain reads DGGITQSPKYLFRKEGQNVTLSCEQNLNHDAMYWYRQDPGQGLRLIYYSQIVNDFQKGDIAEGYSVSREKKESFPLTVTSAQKNPTAFYLCASSMISAGINQPQHFGDGTRLSIL.

The rearrangement joins TRBV30 to TRBJ1-1; 7 bases map to TRBD1. The CDR3 loop spans 13 amino acids. V was pared by 5 bases and J by 1 base, with 4 bases of the junction left unmatched. From germline, CDR1 is GTSNPN and CDR2 SVGIG (reference sequence). In DNA form, the CDR3 reads TGTGCCTGGGGGACAGAGGAGAACACTGAAGCTTTCTTT. It yields the protein CAWGTEENTEAFF.

This clone was observed a single time. The rearrangement joins TRBV18 to TRBJ2-1; 8 bases fit TRBD1. The CDR3 is made up of 13 amino acids. Losses at the gene ends were 5 bases for V and 10 bases for J; bases not matched to a gene: 7. Germline V lookup: CDR1 KGHSH, CDR2 LQKENI. DNA of the CDR3: TGTGCCAGCTCATCGGACAGGGATCGCGAGCAGTTCTTC. This translates into CASSSDRDREQFF.

The chain recombines TRBV5-1 with TRBJ2-1, with TRBD1 matching 7 bases. Germline loops: CDR1 SGHRS, CDR2 YFSETQ. With V trimmed by 10 bases and J by 0 bases, 16 bases remained unmatched. The CDR3 sequence is 17 residues long. The CDR3 DNA reads as TGCGCCCGCCTTCTAACGGACAGGTTAAGCTCCTACAATGAGCAGTTCTTC. Protein product: CARLLTDRLSSYNEQFF.

This clone was seen just once. J is TRBJ1-2 and V is TRBV12-5; no definite D call. The CDR3 runs 17 residues. Germline assignment: CDR1 LGHNT and CDR2 FRNRAP. Trimming left V 0 bases short and J 2 bases short, with 16 bases between. The CDR3 nucleotides read TGTGCTAGTGGTTTGGTATCAGGCGAGGGATTCAACTATGGCTACACCTTC. Protein sequence: CASGLVSGEGFNYGYTF.

The rearrangement links TRBV29-1 to TRBJ1-2; D might be TRBD1 (6 bases). The V and J ends lost 7 bases and 7 bases respectively, with 16 bases between them. This CDR3 has 12 amino acids. CDR1 is SQVTM, CDR2 ANQGSEA, per germline. The CDR3, as DNA: TGCAGCGCTCCACGAGGGGGGGGTGGCTACACCTTC. Amino acid sequence: CSAPRGGGGYTF.

The chain couples TRBV7-9 to TRBJ2-3, with D unclear. The germline V gene encodes CDR1 SEHNR and CDR2 FQNEAQ (reference sequence). V dropped 2 bases and J dropped 1 base, with 7 bases sitting between them. The CDR3 contains 14 residues. For the CDR3, the DNA is TGTGCCAGCAGCTTAACGGGCGGCACAGATACGCAGTATTTT. Encoded protein: CASSLTGGTDTQYF.

The chain combines TRBV7-9 with TRBJ2-5; D unclear. This CDR3 comprises 12 residues. Germline V gene lookup returns CDR1 SEHNR and CDR2 FQNEAQ (reference sequence). V was trimmed by 0 bases and J by 4 bases, leaving 3 bases between them. CDR3: CASSLAGETQYF. CDR3 nucleotide sequence: TGTGCCAGCAGCTTAGCGGGAGAGACCCAGTACTTC.

V usage is TRBV5-4 and J usage is TRBJ1-2; 10 bases map to TRBD1. The V gene end was trimmed by 5 bases and the J gene end by 3 bases; junction bases not matched to a gene: 4. The V gene's germline CDR1 is SGHNT and CDR2 YYREEE (reference sequence). The CDR3 covers 14 residues. The CDR3 spells CASSWDRGYYGYTF. DNA for the CDR3: TGTGCCAGCAGTTGGGACAGGGGTTACTATGGCTACACCTTC.

This clone was detected only once. The J gene is TRBJ2-1, the V gene TRBV30; 14 bases agree with TRBD2. Losses at the gene ends were 1 base for V and 5 bases for J; bases not matched to a gene: 1. This CDR3 has 15 residues. Germline V gene lookup returns CDR1 GTSNPN and CDR2 SVGIG (reference sequence). The CDR3 region has the DNA TGTGCCTGGAGTGGACTAGCGGGGGGGAACAATGAGCAGTTCTTC. The encoded protein is CAWSGLAGGNNEQFF.

This clone was seen more than once but under ten times. Compared with germline, one end of the junction differs, possibly owing to a read error. J is TRBJ1-2 and V is TRBV2; 7 bases match TRBD1. The CDR3 loop spans 11 amino acids. Germline-derived CDR1 and CDR2 are SNHLY and FYNNEI. The CDR3 is CASTFRQGPSF. The CDR3, as DNA: TGTGCCAGCACCTTTCGACAGGGCCCTTCCTTC. The entire variable domain, with the rest obtained from reference TRBV2 and TRBJ1-2, is as follows: EPEVTQTPSHQVTQMGQEVILRCVPISNHLYFYWYRQILGQKVEFLVSFYNNEISEKSEIFDDQFSVERPDGSNFTLKIRSTKLEDSAMYFCASTFRQGPSFGSGTRLTVV.

The V gene is TRBV9, the J gene TRBJ2-7; D call uncertain. The CDR3 loop spans 13 amino acids. V dropped 3 bases and J dropped 2 bases, with 9 bases sitting between them. Germline V gene sequence: CDR1 SGDLS, CDR2 YYNGEE. The chain's CDR3 is CASSATGAYEQYF. The CDR3 region has the DNA TGTGCCAGCAGCGCGACTGGAGCCTACGAGCAGTACTTC.

This sequence joins TRBV6-1 and TRBJ1-3; D is undetermined. The V gene lost 6 bases and the J gene lost 0 bases, with 9 bases spanning the gap. Germline CDR1 MNHNS, CDR2 SASEGT. This CDR3 comprises 14 residues. The DNA for the CDR3 is TGTGCCAGCAGCGAGTCGGGCTCTGGAAACACCATATATTTT. It specifies CASSESGSGNTIYF.

The chain has TRBV5-1 and TRBJ2-5; 11 bases map to TRBD2. The germline CDR1 and CDR2 sequences are SGHRS and YFSETQ. The CDR3 runs to 14 residues. Trimming removed 5 bases from V and 3 bases from J; junction bases left unmatched: 3. The CDR3 DNA is TGCGCCAGCAGAACGGGACTAGCGGAAGAGACCCAGTACTTC. It yields the protein CASRTGLAEETQYF. Full variable domain (rest looked up from reference TRBV5-1 and TRBJ2-5): KAGVTQTPRYLIKTRGQQVTLSCSPISGHRSVSWYQQTPGQGLQFLFEYFSETQRNKGNFPGRFSGRQFSNSRSEMNVSTLELGDSALYLCASRTGLAEETQYFGPGTRLLVL.

The genes are TRBV19 and TRBJ2-3; D is perhaps TRBD2 (5 bases). The CDR3 length is 15 residues. Germline V gene data show CDR1 as LNHDA and CDR2 as SQIVND (reference sequence). The V and J ends lost 3 bases and 6 bases respectively, with 16 bases between them. In DNA, the CDR3 is TGTGCCAGTAGTATCTATGGCAGGACGGGGGATACGCAGTATTTT. Encoded protein: CASSIYGRTGDTQYF.

The chain links TRBV4-2 to TRBJ2-3, with D perhaps matching TRBD2 (5 bases). Trimming cost V 1 base and J 2 bases, with 16 bases left between them. This CDR3 is built from 17 residues. CDR1 and CDR2 from the germline V gene are LGHNA and YNFKEQ. The DNA for the CDR3 is TGTGCCAGCAGCCAAGTTTGGGCTAGCCGGTCCACAGATACGCAGTATTTT. Protein sequence: CASSQVWASRSTDTQYF.

This sequence joins TRBV7-8 and TRBJ1-4; the D gene is possibly TRBD1 (6 bases). This CDR3 has 19 amino acids. The germline V and J ends were trimmed by 7 bases and 7 bases, with 31 bases remaining between them. Germline loops: CDR1 SGHVS, CDR2 FQNEAQ. The CDR3 loop is CASTKLLGRGSKIGEKLFF. DNA of the CDR3: TGTGCCAGCACCAAACTACTTGGCAGGGGATCCAAAATAGGTGAAAAACTGTTTTTT. The whole variable domain, filled in from reference TRBV7-8 and TRBJ1-4, reads GAGVSQSPRYKVAKRGQDVALRCDPISGHVSLFWYQQALGQGPEFLTYFQNEAQLDKSGLPSDRFFAERPEGSVSTLKIQRTQQEDSAVYLCASTKLLGRGSKIGEKLFFGSGTQLSVL.